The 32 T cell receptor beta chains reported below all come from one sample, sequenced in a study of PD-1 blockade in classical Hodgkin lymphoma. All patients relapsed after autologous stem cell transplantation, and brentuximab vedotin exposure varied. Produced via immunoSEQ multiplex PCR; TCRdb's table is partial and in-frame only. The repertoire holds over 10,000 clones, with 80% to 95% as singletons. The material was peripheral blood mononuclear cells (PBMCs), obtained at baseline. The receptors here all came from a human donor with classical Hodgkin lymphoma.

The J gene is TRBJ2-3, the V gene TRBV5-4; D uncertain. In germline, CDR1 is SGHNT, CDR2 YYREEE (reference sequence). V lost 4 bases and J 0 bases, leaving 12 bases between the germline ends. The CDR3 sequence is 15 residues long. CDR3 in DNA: TGTGCCAGCAGCGCTCAGGCGTCTAGCACAGATACGCAGTATTTT. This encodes CASSAQASSTDTQYF. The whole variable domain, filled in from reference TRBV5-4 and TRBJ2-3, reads ETGVTQSPTHLIKTRGQQVTLRCSSQSGHNTVSWYQQALGQGPQFIFQYYREEENGRGNFPPRFSGLQFPNYSSELNVNALELDDSALYLCASSAQASSTDTQYFGPGTRLTVL.

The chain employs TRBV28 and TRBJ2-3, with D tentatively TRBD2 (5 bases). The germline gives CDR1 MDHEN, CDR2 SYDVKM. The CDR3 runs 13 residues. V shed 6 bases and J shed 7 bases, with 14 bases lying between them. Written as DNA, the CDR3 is TGTGCCAGCAGACATCCCCGGGGAAATACGCAGTATTTT. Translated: CASRHPRGNTQYF.

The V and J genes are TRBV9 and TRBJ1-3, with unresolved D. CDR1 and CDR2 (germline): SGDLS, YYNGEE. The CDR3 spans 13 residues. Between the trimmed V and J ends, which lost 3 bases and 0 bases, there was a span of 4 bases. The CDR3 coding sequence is TGTGCCAGCAGCGACAGCTCTGGAAACACCATATATTTT. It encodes CASSDSSGNTIYF.

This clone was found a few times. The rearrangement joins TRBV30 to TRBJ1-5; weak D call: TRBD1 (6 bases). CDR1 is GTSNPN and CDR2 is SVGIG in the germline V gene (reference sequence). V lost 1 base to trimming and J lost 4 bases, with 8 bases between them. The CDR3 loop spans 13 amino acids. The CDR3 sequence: CAWSEGGNQPQHF. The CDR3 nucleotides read TGTGCCTGGAGTGAAGGGGGGAATCAGCCCCAGCATTTT. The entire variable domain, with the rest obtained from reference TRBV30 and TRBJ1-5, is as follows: SQTIHQWPATLVQPVGSPLSLECTVEGTSNPNLYWYRQAAGRGLQLLFYSVGIGQISSEVPQNLSASRPQDRQFILSSKKLLLSDSGFYLCAWSEGGNQPQHFGDGTRLSIL.

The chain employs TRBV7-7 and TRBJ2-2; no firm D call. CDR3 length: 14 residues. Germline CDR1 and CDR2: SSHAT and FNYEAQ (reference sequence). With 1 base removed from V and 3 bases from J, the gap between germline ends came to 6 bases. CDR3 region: CASSLVRHTGELFF. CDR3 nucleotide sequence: TGTGCCAGCAGCTTAGTTCGACACACCGGGGAGCTGTTTTTT.

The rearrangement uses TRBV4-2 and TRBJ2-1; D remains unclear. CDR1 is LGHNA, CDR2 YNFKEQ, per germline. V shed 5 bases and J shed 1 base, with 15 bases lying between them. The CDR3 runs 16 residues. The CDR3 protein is CASSSQPTGSYNEQFF. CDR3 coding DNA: TGTGCCAGCAGCTCACAACCGACTGGATCCTACAATGAGCAGTTCTTC.

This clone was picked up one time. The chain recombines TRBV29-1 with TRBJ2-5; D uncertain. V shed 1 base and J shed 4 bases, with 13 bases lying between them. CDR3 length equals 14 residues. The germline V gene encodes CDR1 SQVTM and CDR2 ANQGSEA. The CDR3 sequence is CSVEAMTTAETQYF. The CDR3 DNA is TGCAGCGTTGAAGCCATGACGACCGCAGAGACCCAGTACTTC.

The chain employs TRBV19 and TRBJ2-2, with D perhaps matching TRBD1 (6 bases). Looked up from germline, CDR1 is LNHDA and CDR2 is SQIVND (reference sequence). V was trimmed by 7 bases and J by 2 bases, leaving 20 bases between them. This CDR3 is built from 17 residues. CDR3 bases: TGTGCCAGTAATCCTACACAGGGACGGATAAACACCGGGGAGCTGTTTTTT. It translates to CASNPTQGRINTGELFF.

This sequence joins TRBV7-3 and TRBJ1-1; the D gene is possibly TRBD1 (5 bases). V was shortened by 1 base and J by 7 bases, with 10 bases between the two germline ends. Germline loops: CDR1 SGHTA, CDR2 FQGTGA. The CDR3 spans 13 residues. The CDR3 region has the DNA TGTGCCAGCAGCTTAATCGGGGGGAGTGAAGCTTTCTTT. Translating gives CASSLIGGSEAFF.

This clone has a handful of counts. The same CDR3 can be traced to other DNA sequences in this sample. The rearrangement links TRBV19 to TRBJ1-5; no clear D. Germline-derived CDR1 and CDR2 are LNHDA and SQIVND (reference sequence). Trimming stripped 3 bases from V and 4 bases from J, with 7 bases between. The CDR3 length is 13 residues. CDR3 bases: TGTGCCAGTAGTATTATAGGGAATCAGCCCCAGCATTTT. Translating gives CASSIIGNQPQHF.

The CDR3 loop is CASSFGGGNTEAFF. The CDR3 DNA sequence: TGCGCCAGCAGCTTCGGGGGAGGGAACACTGAAGCTTTCTTT. V is TRBV5-1 and J is TRBJ1-1; possible D gene TRBD1, 5 bases. The CDR3 totals 14 residues. V was trimmed by 2 bases and J by 1 base, leaving 9 bases between them. Germline CDR1 reads SGHRS; CDR2 reads YFSETQ.

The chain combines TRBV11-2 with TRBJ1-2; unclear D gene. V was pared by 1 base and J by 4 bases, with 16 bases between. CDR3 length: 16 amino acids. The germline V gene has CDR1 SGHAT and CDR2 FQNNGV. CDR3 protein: CASSLGDPRPLYGYTF. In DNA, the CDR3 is TGTGCCAGCAGCTTAGGGGATCCGCGACCCCTCTATGGCTACACCTTC.

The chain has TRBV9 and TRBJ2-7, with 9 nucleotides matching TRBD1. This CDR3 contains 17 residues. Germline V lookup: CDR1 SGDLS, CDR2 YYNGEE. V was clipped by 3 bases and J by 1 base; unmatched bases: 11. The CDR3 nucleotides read TGTGCCAGCAGCGATTACAGGGGGCGCCGACCATCCTACGAGCAGTACTTC. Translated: CASSDYRGRRPSYEQYF. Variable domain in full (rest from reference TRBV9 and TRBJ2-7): DSGVTQTPKHLITATGQRVTLRCSPRSGDLSVYWYQQSLDQGLQFLIQYYNGEERAKGNILERFSAQQFPDLHSELNLSSLELGDSALYFCASSDYRGRRPSYEQYFGPGTRLTVT.

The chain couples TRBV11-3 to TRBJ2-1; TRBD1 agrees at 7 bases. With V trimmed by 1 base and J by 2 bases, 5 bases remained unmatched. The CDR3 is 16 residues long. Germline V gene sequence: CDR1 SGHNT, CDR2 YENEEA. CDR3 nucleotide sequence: TGTGCCAGCAGCTTAGCCCCCGGGACAGCCTACAATGAGCAGTTCTTC. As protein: CASSLAPGTAYNEQFF.

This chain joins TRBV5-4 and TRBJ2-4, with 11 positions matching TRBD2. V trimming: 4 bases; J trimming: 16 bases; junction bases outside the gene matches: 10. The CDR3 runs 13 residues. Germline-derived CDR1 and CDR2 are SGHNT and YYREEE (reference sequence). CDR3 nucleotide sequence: TGTGCCAGCAGCAGAACGACTAGCGGGGAGGTATACTTC. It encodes CASSRTTSGEVYF.

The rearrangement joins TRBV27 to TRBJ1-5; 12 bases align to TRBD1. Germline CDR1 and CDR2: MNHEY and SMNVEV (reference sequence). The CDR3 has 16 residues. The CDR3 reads CASGTGGLMGNQPQHF. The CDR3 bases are TGTGCATCCGGGACAGGGGGCTTGATGGGCAATCAGCCCCAGCATTTT.

As DNA, the CDR3 is TGTGCCAGCAGCTTGGGAGCGATTCGGACGTACGTAGATACGCAGTATTTT. It translates to CASSLGAIRTYVDTQYF. This sequence joins TRBV5-8 and TRBJ2-3; no firm D call. Germline V gene lookup returns CDR1 SGHTS and CDR2 YDEGEE. Trimming took off 0 bases at V and 5 bases at J, with 19 bases between the two ends. The CDR3 is made up of 17 amino acids.

The CDR3 nucleotides read TGCGCCAGCAGCTCGGGACCGATAAACACTGAAGCTTTCTTT. Translating gives CASSSGPINTEAFF. The J gene is TRBJ1-1, the V gene TRBV5-1, with TRBD1 as a possible D gene (5 bases). V gave up 3 bases and J gave up 2 bases, with 11 bases separating them. The V gene's germline CDR1 is SGHRS and CDR2 YFSETQ. CDR3 size: 14 residues.

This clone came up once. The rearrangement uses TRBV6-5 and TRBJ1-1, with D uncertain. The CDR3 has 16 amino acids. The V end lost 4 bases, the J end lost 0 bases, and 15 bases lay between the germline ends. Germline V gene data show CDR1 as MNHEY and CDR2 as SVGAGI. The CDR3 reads CASSLRPPSMNTEAFF. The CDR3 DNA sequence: TGTGCCAGCAGTTTACGTCCTCCTTCGATGAACACTGAAGCTTTCTTT.

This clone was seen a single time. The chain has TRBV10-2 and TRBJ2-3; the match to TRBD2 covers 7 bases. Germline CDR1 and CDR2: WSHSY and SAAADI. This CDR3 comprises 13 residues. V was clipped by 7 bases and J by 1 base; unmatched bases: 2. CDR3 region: CASTREGTDTQYF. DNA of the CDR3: TGCGCCAGCACCCGGGAGGGCACAGATACGCAGTATTTT.

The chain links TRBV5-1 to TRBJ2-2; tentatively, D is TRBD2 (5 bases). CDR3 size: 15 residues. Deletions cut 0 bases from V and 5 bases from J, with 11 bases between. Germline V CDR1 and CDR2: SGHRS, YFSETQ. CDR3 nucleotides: TGCGCCAGCAGCTTGGTGCGGGCCGGGACCGGGGAGCTGTTTTTT. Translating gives CASSLVRAGTGELFF. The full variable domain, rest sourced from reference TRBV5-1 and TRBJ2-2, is KAGVTQTPRYLIKTRGQQVTLSCSPISGHRSVSWYQQTPGQGLQFLFEYFSETQRNKGNFPGRFSGRQFSNSRSEMNVSTLELGDSALYLCASSLVRAGTGELFFGEGSRLTVL.

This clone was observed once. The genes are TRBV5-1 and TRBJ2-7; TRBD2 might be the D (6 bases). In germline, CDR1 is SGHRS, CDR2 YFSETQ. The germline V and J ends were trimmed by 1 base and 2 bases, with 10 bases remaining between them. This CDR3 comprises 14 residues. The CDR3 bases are TGCGCCAGCAGCTTGACGGGGGAACCCTACGAGCAGTACTTC. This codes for CASSLTGEPYEQYF. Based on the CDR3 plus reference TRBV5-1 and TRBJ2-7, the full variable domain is KAGVTQTPRYLIKTRGQQVTLSCSPISGHRSVSWYQQTPGQGLQFLFEYFSETQRNKGNFPGRFSGRQFSNSRSEMNVSTLELGDSALYLCASSLTGEPYEQYFGPGTRLTVT.

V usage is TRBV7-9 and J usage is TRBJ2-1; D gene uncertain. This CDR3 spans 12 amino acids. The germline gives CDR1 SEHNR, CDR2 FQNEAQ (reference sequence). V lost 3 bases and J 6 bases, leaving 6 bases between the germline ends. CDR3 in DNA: TGTGCCAGCAGCTTTCAGAGCAATGAGCAGTTCTTC. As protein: CASSFQSNEQFF.

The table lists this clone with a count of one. CDR3 residues: CASSPPKNTEAFF. The CDR3, as DNA: TGTGCCAGCAGCCCCCCGAAGAACACTGAAGCTTTCTTT. The J gene is TRBJ1-1, the V gene TRBV7-9; no clear D. Trimming removed 5 bases at V and 1 base at J, with 8 bases between. CDR1 is SEHNR and CDR2 is FQNEAQ in the germline V gene (reference sequence). The CDR3 loop spans 13 amino acids.

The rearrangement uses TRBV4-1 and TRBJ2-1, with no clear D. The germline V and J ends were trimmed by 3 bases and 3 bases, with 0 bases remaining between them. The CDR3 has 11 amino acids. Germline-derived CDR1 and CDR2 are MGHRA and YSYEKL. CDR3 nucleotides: TGCGCCAGCAGCCACTACAATGAGCAGTTCTTC. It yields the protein CASSHYNEQFF.

The CDR3 protein is CASSLGQGNYGYTF. The DNA of the CDR3 is TGTGCCAGCAGCCTCGGACAGGGAAACTATGGCTACACCTTC. The chain employs TRBV2 and TRBJ1-2; 8 nucleotides agree with TRBD1. Germline V gene data show CDR1 as SNHLY and CDR2 as FYNNEI. CDR3 length: 14 amino acids. With 6 bases clipped from V and 2 bases from J, the junction kept 5 bases outside the gene matches.

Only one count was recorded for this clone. CDR3 region: CASSLSSGDYEQYF. The CDR3 DNA reads as TGTGCCAGCAGCTTATCTAGCGGAGACTACGAGCAGTACTTC. V is TRBV7-2 and J is TRBJ2-7, with TRBD2 matching 7 bases. This CDR3 is built from 14 residues. The germline gives CDR1 SGHTA, CDR2 FQGNSA. Trimming at V came to 2 bases and at J to 3 bases, leaving 4 bases not matched to a gene.

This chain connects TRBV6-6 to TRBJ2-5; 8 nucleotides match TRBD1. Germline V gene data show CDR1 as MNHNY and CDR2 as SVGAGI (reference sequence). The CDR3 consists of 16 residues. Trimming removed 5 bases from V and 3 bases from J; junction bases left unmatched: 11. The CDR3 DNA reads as TGTGCCAGCAGTCTCTCTTGGGCAGGGGGCGAAGAGACCCAGTACTTC. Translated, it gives CASSLSWAGGEETQYF.

The CDR3 nucleotides read TGTGCCAGCAGTTACGTGTGGTCGGGCTCCTACGAGCAGTACTTC. Amino acid sequence: CASSYVWSGSYEQYF. The chain has TRBV6-5 and TRBJ2-5; no firm D call. The J call may be faulty, since TRBJ2-7 better matches the DNA end. Germline values: CDR1 MNHEY, CDR2 SVGAGI. The length of the CDR3 is 15 residues.

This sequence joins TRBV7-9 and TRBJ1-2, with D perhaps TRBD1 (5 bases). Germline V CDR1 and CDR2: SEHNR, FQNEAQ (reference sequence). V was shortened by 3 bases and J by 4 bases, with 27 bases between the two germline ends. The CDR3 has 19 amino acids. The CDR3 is CASSFPLDSEPFTGYGYTF. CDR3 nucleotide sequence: TGTGCCAGCAGCTTCCCCCTCGACAGCGAACCCTTCACCGGCTATGGCTACACCTTC.

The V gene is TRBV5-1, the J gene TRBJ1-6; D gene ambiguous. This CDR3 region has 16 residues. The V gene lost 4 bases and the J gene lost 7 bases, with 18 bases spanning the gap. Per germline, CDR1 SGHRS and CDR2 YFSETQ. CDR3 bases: TGCGCCAGCAGCATAGACCCTCCTGGTGAGAATTCACCCCTCCACTTT. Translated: CASSIDPPGENSPLHF.

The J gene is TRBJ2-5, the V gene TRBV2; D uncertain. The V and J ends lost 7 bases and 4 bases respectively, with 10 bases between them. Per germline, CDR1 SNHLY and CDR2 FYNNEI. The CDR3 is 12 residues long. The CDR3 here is CASTLTAETQYF. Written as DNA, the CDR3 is TGTGCCAGCACCCTGACGGCAGAGACCCAGTACTTC. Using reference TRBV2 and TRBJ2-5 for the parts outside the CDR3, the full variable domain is EPEVTQTPSHQVTQMGQEVILRCVPISNHLYFYWYRQILGQKVEFLVSFYNNEISEKSEIFDDQFSVERPDGSNFTLKIRSTKLEDSAMYFCASTLTAETQYFGPGTRLLVL.